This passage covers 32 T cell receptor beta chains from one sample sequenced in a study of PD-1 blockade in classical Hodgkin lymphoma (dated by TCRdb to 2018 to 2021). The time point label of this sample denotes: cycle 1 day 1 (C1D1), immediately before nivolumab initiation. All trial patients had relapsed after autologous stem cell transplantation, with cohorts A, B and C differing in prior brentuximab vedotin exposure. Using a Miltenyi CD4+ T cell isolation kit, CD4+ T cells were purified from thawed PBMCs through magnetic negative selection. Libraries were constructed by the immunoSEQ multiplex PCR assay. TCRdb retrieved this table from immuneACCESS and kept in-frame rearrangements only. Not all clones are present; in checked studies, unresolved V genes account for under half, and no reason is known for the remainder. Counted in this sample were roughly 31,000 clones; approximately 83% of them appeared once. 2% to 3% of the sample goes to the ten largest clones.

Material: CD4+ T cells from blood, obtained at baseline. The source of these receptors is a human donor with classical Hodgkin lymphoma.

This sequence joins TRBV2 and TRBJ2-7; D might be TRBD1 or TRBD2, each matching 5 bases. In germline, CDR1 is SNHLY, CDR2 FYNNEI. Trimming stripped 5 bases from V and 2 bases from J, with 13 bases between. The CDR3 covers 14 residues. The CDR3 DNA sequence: TGTGCCAGCAGTAAAGAGGGGAAAACCTACGAGCAGTACTTC. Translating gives CASSKEGKTYEQYF. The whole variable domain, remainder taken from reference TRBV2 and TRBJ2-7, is EPEVTQTPSHQVTQMGQEVILRCVPISNHLYFYWYRQILGQKVEFLVSFYNNEISEKSEIFDDQFSVERPDGSNFTLKIRSTKLEDSAMYFCASSKEGKTYEQYFGPGTRLTVT.

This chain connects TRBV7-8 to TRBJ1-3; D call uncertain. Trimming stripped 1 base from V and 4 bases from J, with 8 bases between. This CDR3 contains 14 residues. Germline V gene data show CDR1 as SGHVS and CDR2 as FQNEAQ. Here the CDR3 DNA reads TGTGCCAGCAGCTTAGACGCGTTCGGAAACACCATATATTTT. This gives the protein CASSLDAFGNTIYF.

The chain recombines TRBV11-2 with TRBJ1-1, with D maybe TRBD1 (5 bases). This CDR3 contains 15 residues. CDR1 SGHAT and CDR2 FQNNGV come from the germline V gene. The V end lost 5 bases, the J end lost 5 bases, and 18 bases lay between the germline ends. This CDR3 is CASSPDSQRGTEAFF. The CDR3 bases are TGTGCCAGCAGCCCAGACAGTCAACGAGGGACTGAAGCTTTCTTT.

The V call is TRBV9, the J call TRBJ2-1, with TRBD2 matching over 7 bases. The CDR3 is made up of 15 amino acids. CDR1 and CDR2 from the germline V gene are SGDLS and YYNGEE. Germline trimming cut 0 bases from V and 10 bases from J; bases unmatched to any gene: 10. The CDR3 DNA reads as TGTGCCAGCAGCGTAGGGGACTATCGAAGGGAGGAGCAGTTCTTC. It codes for CASSVGDYRREEQFF.

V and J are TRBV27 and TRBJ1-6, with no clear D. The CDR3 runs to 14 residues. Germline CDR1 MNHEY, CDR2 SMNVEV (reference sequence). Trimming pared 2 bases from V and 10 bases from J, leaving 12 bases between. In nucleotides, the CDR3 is TGTGCCAGCAGTTTAGCGACATCAATATCACCCCTCCACTTT. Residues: CASSLATSISPLHF.

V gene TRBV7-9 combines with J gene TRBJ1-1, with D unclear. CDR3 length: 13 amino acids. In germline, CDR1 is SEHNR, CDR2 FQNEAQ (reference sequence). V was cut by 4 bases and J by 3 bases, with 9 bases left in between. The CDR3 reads CASSYRPDTEAFF. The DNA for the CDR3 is TGTGCCAGCAGCTACCGACCCGACACTGAAGCTTTCTTT.

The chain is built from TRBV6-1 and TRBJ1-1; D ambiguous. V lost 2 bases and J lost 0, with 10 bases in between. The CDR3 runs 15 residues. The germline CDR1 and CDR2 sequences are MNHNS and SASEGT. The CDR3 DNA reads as TGTGCCAGCAGTGAACGGGCAGGAATGAACACTGAAGCTTTCTTT. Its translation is CASSERAGMNTEAFF.

This chain's CDR3 is CASSRLRDSYEQYF. The CDR3 DNA reads as TGCGCCAGCAGCCGACTCCGGGACTCCTACGAGCAGTACTTC. This sequence joins TRBV4-1 and TRBJ2-7; maybe TRBD2 (5 bases). The CDR3 runs to 14 residues. Germline lookup yields CDR1 MGHRA and CDR2 YSYEKL. V was trimmed by 4 bases and J by 0 bases, leaving 10 bases between them.

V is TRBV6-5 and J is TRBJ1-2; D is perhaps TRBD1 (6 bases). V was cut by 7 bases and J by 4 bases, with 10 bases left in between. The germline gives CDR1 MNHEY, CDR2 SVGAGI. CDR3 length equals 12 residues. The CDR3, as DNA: TGTGCCAGCACTACAGGGCTCTATGGCTACACCTTC. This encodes CASTTGLYGYTF.

The CDR3 loop is CASSLQGERGNTIYF. As DNA, the CDR3 is TGTGCCAGCAGCTTGCAGGGCGAGAGGGGAAACACCATATATTTT. The chain couples TRBV5-4 to TRBJ1-3, with a tentative D call TRBD1 (5 bases). V lost 1 base and J lost 4, with 12 bases in between. Germline lookup yields CDR1 SGHNT and CDR2 YYREEE (reference sequence). CDR3 length: 15 residues.

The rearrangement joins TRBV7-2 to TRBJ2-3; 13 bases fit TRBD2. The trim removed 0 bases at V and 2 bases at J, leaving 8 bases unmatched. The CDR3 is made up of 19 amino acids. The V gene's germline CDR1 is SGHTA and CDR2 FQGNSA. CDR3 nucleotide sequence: TGTGCCAGCAGCTTAGCCAGGGGGGGACTAGCGGGAATCACAGATACGCAGTATTTT. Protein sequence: CASSLARGGLAGITDTQYF.

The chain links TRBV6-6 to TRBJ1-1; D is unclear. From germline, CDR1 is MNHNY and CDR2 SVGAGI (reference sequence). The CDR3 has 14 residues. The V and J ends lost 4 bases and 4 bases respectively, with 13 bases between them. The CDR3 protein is CASSLRATGTEAFF. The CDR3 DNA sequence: TGTGCCAGCAGTTTGCGCGCCACGGGCACTGAAGCTTTCTTT.

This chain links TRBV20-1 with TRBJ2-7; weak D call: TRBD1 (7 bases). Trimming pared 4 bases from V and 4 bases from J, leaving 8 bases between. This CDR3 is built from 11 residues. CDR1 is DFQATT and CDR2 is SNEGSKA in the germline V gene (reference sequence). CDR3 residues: CSATGGYEQYF. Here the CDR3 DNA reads TGCAGTGCTACAGGGGGGTACGAGCAGTACTTC.

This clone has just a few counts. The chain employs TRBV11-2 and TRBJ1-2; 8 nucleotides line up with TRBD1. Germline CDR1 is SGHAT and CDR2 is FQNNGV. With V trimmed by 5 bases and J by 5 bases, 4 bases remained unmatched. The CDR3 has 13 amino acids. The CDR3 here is CASSQDRDYGYTF. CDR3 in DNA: TGTGCCAGCAGCCAGGACAGGGATTATGGCTACACCTTC.

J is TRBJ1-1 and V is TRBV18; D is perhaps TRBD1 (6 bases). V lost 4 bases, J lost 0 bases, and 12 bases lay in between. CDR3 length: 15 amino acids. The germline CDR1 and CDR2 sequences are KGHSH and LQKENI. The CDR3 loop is CASSRTDSMNTEAFF. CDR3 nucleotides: TGTGCCAGCTCACGAACGGACAGCATGAACACTGAAGCTTTCTTT.

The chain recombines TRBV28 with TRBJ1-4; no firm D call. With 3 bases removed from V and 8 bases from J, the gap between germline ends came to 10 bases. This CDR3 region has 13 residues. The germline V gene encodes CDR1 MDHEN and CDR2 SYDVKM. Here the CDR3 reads CASSFTDKEKLFF. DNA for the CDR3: TGTGCCAGCAGTTTTACAGATAAAGAAAAACTGTTTTTT.

CDR3 DNA: TGTGCCAGCAGTTTAGGACAGGCGTTAGAAGCTAACTATGGCTACACCTTC. Translating gives CASSLGQALEANYGYTF. The rearrangement joins TRBV5-6 to TRBJ1-2; 7 nucleotides line up with TRBD1. Trimming took 5 bases from V and 0 from J; bases not matched to a gene: 13. CDR1 is SGHDT and CDR2 is YYEEEE in the germline V gene. This CDR3 is 17 amino acids long. Together with reference TRBV5-6 and TRBJ1-2, the CDR3 gives the full variable domain: DAGVTQSPTHLIKTRGQQVTLRCSPKSGHDTVSWYQQALGQGPQFIFQYYEEEERQRGNFPDRFSGHQFPNYSSELNVNALLLGDSALYLCASSLGQALEANYGYTFGSGTRLTVV.

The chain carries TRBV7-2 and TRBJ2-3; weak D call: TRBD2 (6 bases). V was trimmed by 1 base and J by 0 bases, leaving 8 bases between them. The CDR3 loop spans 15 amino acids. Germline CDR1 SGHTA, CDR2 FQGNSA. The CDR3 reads CASSLESGSTDTQYF. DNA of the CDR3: TGTGCCAGCAGCTTAGAGAGCGGGAGCACAGATACGCAGTATTTT.

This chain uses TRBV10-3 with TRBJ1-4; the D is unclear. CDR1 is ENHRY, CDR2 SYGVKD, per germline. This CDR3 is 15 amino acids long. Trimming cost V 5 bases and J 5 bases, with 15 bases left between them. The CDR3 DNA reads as TGTGCCATCAGTCCCTCGACGGTGAAGAATGAAAAACTGTTTTTT. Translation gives CAISPSTVKNEKLFF.

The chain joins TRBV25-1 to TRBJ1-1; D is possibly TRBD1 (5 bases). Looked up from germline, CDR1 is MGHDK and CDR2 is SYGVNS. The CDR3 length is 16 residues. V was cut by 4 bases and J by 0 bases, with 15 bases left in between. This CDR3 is CASSGGKNIMNTEAFF. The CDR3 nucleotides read TGTGCCAGCAGTGGGGGCAAGAATATCATGAACACTGAAGCTTTCTTT.

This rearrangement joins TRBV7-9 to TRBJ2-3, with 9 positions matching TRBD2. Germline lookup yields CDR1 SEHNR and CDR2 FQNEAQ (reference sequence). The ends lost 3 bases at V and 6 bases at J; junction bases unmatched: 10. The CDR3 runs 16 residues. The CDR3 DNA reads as TGTGCCAGCAGCTTTAATAGCGGGAGTTTAGCGGATACGCAGTATTTT. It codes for CASSFNSGSLADTQYF.

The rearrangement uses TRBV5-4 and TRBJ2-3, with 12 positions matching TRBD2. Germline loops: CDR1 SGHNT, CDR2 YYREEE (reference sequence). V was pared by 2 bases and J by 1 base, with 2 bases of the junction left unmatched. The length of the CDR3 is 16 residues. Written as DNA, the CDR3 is TGTGCCAGCAGCTTTAGACTAGCGGGGGGCACAGATACGCAGTATTTT. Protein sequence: CASSFRLAGGTDTQYF. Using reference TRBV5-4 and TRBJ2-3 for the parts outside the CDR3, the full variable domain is ETGVTQSPTHLIKTRGQQVTLRCSSQSGHNTVSWYQQALGQGPQFIFQYYREEENGRGNFPPRFSGLQFPNYSSELNVNALELDDSALYLCASSFRLAGGTDTQYFGPGTRLTVL.

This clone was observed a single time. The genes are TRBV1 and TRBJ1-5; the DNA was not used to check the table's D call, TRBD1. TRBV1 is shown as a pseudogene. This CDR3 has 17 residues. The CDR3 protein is CTSSQVRGGWGNQPQHF. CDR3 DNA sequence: TGCACCAGCAGCCAAGTGCGAGGGGGCTGGGGCAATCAGCCCCAGCATTTT.

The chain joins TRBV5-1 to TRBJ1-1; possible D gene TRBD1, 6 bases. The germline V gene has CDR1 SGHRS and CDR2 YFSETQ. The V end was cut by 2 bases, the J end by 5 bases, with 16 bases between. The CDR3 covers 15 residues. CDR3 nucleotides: TGCGCCAGCAGCTTAGGAACAAAGGGGGGGACTGAAGCTTTCTTT. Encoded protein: CASSLGTKGGTEAFF.

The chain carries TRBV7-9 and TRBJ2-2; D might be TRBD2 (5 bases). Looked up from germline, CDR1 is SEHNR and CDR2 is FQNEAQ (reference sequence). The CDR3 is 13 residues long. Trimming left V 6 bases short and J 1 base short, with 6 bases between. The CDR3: CASRDLNTGELFF. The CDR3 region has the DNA TGTGCCAGCAGGGACTTGAACACCGGGGAGCTGTTTTTT.

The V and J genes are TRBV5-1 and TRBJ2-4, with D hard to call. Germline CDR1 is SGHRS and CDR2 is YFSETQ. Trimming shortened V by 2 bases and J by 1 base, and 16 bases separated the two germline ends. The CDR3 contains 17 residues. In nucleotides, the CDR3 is TGCGCCAGCAGCTTAGGGCCAGGAGACGGGGCCAAAAACATTCAGTACTTC. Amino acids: CASSLGPGDGAKNIQYF.

CDR3 residues: CASSRWAEQETQYF. CDR3 coding DNA: TGCGCCAGCAGCCGGTGGGCGGAGCAAGAGACCCAGTACTTC. The chain is built from TRBV4-3 and TRBJ2-5; the D is unclear. Germline-derived CDR1 and CDR2 are LGHNA and YSLEER. Between the trimmed V and J ends, which lost 4 bases and 2 bases, there was a span of 11 bases. The CDR3 loop spans 14 amino acids.

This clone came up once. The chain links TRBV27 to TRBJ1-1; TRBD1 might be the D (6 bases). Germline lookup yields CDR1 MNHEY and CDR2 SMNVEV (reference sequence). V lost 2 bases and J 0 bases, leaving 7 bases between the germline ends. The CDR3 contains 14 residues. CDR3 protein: CASSLRDMNTEAFF. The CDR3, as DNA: TGTGCCAGCAGTTTAAGGGACATGAACACTGAAGCTTTCTTT.

DNA of the CDR3: TGTGCCAGCAGTTTAGGGAGGAGCCGGACAGGGGGCGCGAATGGCTACACCTTC. This codes for CASSLGRSRTGGANGYTF. The chain links TRBV27 to TRBJ1-2, with 11 bases aligning to TRBD1. Germline values: CDR1 MNHEY, CDR2 SMNVEV (reference sequence). This CDR3 spans 18 amino acids. V was pared by 2 bases and J by 6 bases, with 14 bases of the junction left unmatched.

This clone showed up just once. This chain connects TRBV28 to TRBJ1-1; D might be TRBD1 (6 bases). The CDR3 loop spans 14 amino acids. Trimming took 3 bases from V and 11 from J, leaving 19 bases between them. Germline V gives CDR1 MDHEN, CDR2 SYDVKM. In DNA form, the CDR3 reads TGTGCCAGCAGTTTGACGGGGACACCCACTGGCGCTTTCTTT. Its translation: CASSLTGTPTGAFF.

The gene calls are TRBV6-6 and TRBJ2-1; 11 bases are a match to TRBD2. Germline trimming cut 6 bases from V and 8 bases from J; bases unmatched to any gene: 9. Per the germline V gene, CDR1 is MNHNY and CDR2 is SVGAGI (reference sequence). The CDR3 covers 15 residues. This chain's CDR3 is CASRASGRIGDEQFF. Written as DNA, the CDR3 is TGTGCCAGCAGAGCTAGCGGGAGGATTGGCGATGAGCAGTTCTTC.

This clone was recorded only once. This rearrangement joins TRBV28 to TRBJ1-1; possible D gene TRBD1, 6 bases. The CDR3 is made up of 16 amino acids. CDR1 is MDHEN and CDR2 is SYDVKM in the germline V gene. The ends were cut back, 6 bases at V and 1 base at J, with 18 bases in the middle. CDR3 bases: TGTGCCAGCAGGGCGGACAGCGGCTCAGGGAACACTGAAGCTTTCTTT. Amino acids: CASRADSGSGNTEAFF.